This is a list of T cell receptor beta chains from one sample in a study of T-cell memory formation after mild COVID-19. TCRdb passed the 5' RACE reads through MiXCR, listing each CDR3 protein once. The table lists about 150,000 distinct CDR3 sequences, roughly a fifth of them singletons. Sequenced input: PBMCs or a T cell subset sorted from them (not recorded which). All receptors come from an adult woman who had mild COVID-19 (a few samples of this study predate the infection). Cell type and time point are not known. CDR3s include the opening cysteine and the closing phenylalanine or tryptophan. D genes are given only for firm matches. Clone size is given for some rows only: seen once, a few or many times, or a class if the clone is expanded.

D: TRBD2
J: TRBJ2-1
V: TRBV9
size: many
DNA: TGTGCCAGCAGCCGGACTAGCGGGAGCTCCTACAATGAGCAGTTCTTC
CDR3: CASSRTSGSSYNEQFF

D: .
J: TRBJ2-1
V: TRBV20-1
size: .
DNA: TGCAGTGCTAGGGAACCCGCATACAATGAGCAGTTCTTC
CDR3: CSAREPAYNEQFF

D: .
J: TRBJ1-1
V: TRBV5-1
size: few
DNA: TGCGCCAGCAGCTTGCTGGACACCAACACTGAAGCTTTCTTT
CDR3: CASSLLDTNTEAFF

D: TRBD2
J: TRBJ2-1
V: TRBV2
size: .
DNA: TGTGCCAGCGGGAGGACTAGTTTCAATGAGCAGTTCTTC
CDR3: CASGRTSFNEQFF

D: TRBD1
J: TRBJ1-1
V: TRBV5-1
size: few
DNA: TGCGCCAGCACCTCCCAGGGGGACACTGAAGCTTTCTTT
CDR3: CASTSQGDTEAFF

D: TRBD1
J: TRBJ2-5
V: TRBV7-9
size: .
DNA: TGTGCCAGCAGCCCTTGGGGACAGCAAGAGACCCAGTACTTC
CDR3: CASSPWGQQETQYF

D: TRBD2
J: TRBJ2-7
V: TRBV10-3
size: .
DNA: TGTGCCATCGCGGGGGACCTAGGGGTCCGGTACGAGCAGTACTTC
CDR3: CAIAGDLGVRYEQYF

D: TRBD2
J: TRBJ2-1
V: TRBV7-3
size: few
DNA: TGTGCCAGCAGCGGCTCGACTAGCGGGGCCCACTACAATGAGCAGTTCTTC
CDR3: CASSGSTSGAHYNEQFF

D: .
J: TRBJ2-7
V: TRBV11-2
size: few
DNA: TGTGCCAGCAGCCGCGACTCAGCCTACGAGCAGTACTTC
CDR3: CASSRDSAYEQYF

D: .
J: TRBJ1-1
V: TRBV3-1
size: few
DNA: TGTGCCAGCAGCCAAGATAGTTTTAACACTGAAGCTTTCTTT
CDR3: CASSQDSFNTEAFF

D: TRBD1
J: TRBJ1-4
V: TRBV18
size: few
DNA: TGTGCCAGCTCACCACCGGGACAGAATGAAAAACTGTTTTTT
CDR3: CASSPPGQNEKLFF

D: .
J: TRBJ2-7
V: TRBV6-6
size: .
DNA: TGTGCCAGCAGCCACGAGCGGCCCACCTACGAGCAGTACTTC
CDR3: CASSHERPTYEQYF

D: TRBD1
J: TRBJ2-7
V: TRBV29-1
size: few
DNA: TGCAGCGTCCGGACAGGGCGAAACGAGCAGTACTTC
CDR3: CSVRTGRNEQYF

D: TRBD2
J: TRBJ2-1
V: TRBV3-1
size: .
DNA: TGTGCCAGCAGCCCGGGACTAGCGGTGATCAATGAGCAGTTCTTC
CDR3: CASSPGLAVINEQFF

D: .
J: TRBJ2-7
V: TRBV5-5
size: few
DNA: TGTGCCAGCAGCAGGAATTCCAGATACGAGCAGTACTTC
CDR3: CASSRNSRYEQYF

D: .
J: TRBJ2-5
V: TRBV7-2
size: .
DNA: TGTGCCAGCATATATGAGGGCCTCCCCCAAGAGACCCAGTACTTC
CDR3: CASIYEGLPQETQYF

D: .
J: TRBJ1-5
V: TRBV7-9
size: few
DNA: TGTGCCAGCAGCTTGGGGGCAGCTCCCGGGCAGCCCCAGCATTTT
CDR3: CASSLGAAPGQPQHF

D: .
J: TRBJ2-5
V: TRBV12-3/TRBV12-4
size: .
DNA: TGTGCCAGCAGTTTGGGGGGGCGCGACAGGGAGACCCAGTACTTC
CDR3: CASSLGGRDRETQYF

D: TRBD1
J: TRBJ1-6
V: TRBV4-1
size: .
DNA: TGCGCCAGCAGCCTTTCTCGTGGGACAGTGAATTCACCCCTCCACTTT
CDR3: CASSLSRGTVNSPLHF

D: .
J: TRBJ1-2
V: TRBV9
size: few
DNA: TGTGCCAGCAGCAAAACACTCTCTGGCTACACCTTC
CDR3: CASSKTLSGYTF

D: TRBD1
J: TRBJ1-1
V: TRBV10-3
size: .
DNA: TGTGCCATCAGTGACTCGACAGGGAAAGCTTTCTTT
CDR3: CAISDSTGKAFF

D: .
J: TRBJ2-7
V: TRBV6-5
size: .
DNA: TGTGCCAGCAGTCTTTGGGAGGGGACACCCGGGGGGGAGCAGTACTTC
CDR3: CASSLWEGTPGGEQYF

D: .
J: TRBJ2-3
V: TRBV24-1
size: .
DNA: TGTGCCACCCAGGCAAGATCCACAGATACGCAGTATTTT
CDR3: CATQARSTDTQYF

D: .
J: TRBJ2-7
V: TRBV6-5
size: many
DNA: TGTGCCAGCAGGTCAAACCCCTCCTACGAGCAGTACTTC
CDR3: CASRSNPSYEQYF

D: .
J: TRBJ1-1
V: TRBV12-3/TRBV12-4
size: .
DNA: TGTGCCAGCAGTTTTAGGGGCAGGGCGGACACTGAAGCTTTCTTT
CDR3: CASSFRGRADTEAFF

D: .
J: TRBJ2-1
V: TRBV18
size: few
DNA: TGTGCCAGCTCGAGGGCAGGTCAATACAATGAGCAGTTCTTC
CDR3: CASSRAGQYNEQFF

D: .
J: TRBJ2-1
V: TRBV5-5
size: few
DNA: TGTGCCAGCAGCACGAAGACAGGTTTCTCCTACAATGAGCAGTTCTTC
CDR3: CASSTKTGFSYNEQFF

D: .
J: TRBJ1-1
V: TRBV7-9
size: .
DNA: TGTGCCAGCAGCTTAGCGGACCCAGGCGCTGAAGCTTTCTTT
CDR3: CASSLADPGAEAFF

D: .
J: TRBJ2-2
V: TRBV12-3/TRBV12-4
size: few
DNA: TGTGCCAGCAGTTTGGGTGCAACCGGGGAGCTGTTTTTT
CDR3: CASSLGATGELFF

D: TRBD1
J: TRBJ2-5
V: TRBV11-2
size: .
DNA: TGTGCCAGCAGCGGACGGACAGGGGGTTGGAAGGAGACCCAGTACTTC
CDR3: CASSGRTGGWKETQYF

D: TRBD2
J: TRBJ2-3
V: TRBV4-1
size: .
DNA: TGCGCCAGCAGCCACACACACGCGGGAGGGGGAGGCACAGATACGCAGTATTTT
CDR3: CASSHTHAGGGGTDTQYF

D: .
J: TRBJ2-7
V: TRBV24-1
size: few
DNA: TGTGCCACCAGTGATTGGACAGCCCCCGAGCAGTACTTC
CDR3: CATSDWTAPEQYF

D: TRBD1
J: TRBJ2-1
V: TRBV7-8
size: many
DNA: TGTGCCAGCAGCACCAGACAGGGTAGTAATGAGCAGTTCTTC
CDR3: CASSTRQGSNEQFF

D: .
J: TRBJ2-1
V: TRBV18
size: .
DNA: TGTGCCAGCTCACCAGGGGGCGGCAATGAGCAGTTCTTC
CDR3: CASSPGGGNEQFF

D: .
J: TRBJ1-5
V: TRBV27
size: .
DNA: TGTGCCAGCAGGACCTCGGGGTACAATCAGCCCCAGCATTTT
CDR3: CASRTSGYNQPQHF

D: .
J: TRBJ2-3
V: TRBV9
size: few
DNA: TGTGCCAGCAGCTCCAGTCGGGGGGCGTGGGATACGCAGTATTTT
CDR3: CASSSSRGAWDTQYF

D: TRBD2
J: TRBJ2-5
V: TRBV5-1
size: .
DNA: TGCGCCAGCAGCACGGACCGGACTAGCGGGGTAGAGACCCAGTACTTC
CDR3: CASSTDRTSGVETQYF

D: TRBD1
J: TRBJ2-3
V: TRBV5-1
size: few
DNA: TGCGCCAGCAGCTTGGTTCGGAAACAGGGGGAACCCCCCATAGATACGCAGTATTTT
CDR3: CASSLVRKQGEPPIDTQYF

D: TRBD2
J: TRBJ2-1
V: TRBV24-1
size: few
DNA: TGTGCCACCAGTGATTCACTAGCGGGAGGCAATGAGCAGTTCTTC
CDR3: CATSDSLAGGNEQFF

D: .
J: TRBJ1-3
V: TRBV4-1
size: .
DNA: TGCGCCAGCAGCCAAGGAACGATGGGACTCAACTCTGGAAACACCATATATTTT
CDR3: CASSQGTMGLNSGNTIYF

D: TRBD2
J: TRBJ2-1
V: TRBV6-2/TRBV6-3
size: few
DNA: TGTGCCAGCAGCGGGAGGGCCCTCAATGAGCAGTTCTTC
CDR3: CASSGRALNEQFF

D: .
J: TRBJ2-7
V: TRBV18
size: .
DNA: TGTGCCAGCTCCCCCTCGGTGGGGCAGTACTTC
CDR3: CASSPSVGQYF

D: TRBD2
J: TRBJ2-3
V: TRBV24-1
size: few
DNA: TGTGCCACCAGTGGGGCTAGCGGGGCAGATACGCAGTATTTT
CDR3: CATSGASGADTQYF

D: .
J: TRBJ1-2
V: TRBV7-3
size: .
DNA: TGTGCCAGCAGCTTAAGACAGTACGATTATGGCTACACCTTC
CDR3: CASSLRQYDYGYTF

D: TRBD2
J: TRBJ2-1
V: TRBV18
size: few
DNA: TGTGCCAGCTCACCGCCCCAAGCGGGGAGGGCTAACAATGAGCAGTTCTTC
CDR3: CASSPPQAGRANNEQFF

D: .
J: TRBJ2-2
V: TRBV12-3/TRBV12-4
size: .
DNA: TGTGCCAGCATTTCAGTCCTCAACACCGGGGAGCTGTTTTTT
CDR3: CASISVLNTGELFF

D: TRBD1
J: TRBJ2-3
V: TRBV2
size: .
DNA: TGTGCCAGCAGCCGACAGGGGACAGACACAGATACGCAGTATTTT
CDR3: CASSRQGTDTDTQYF

D: .
J: TRBJ2-7
V: TRBV12-3/TRBV12-4
size: few
DNA: TGTGCCAGCAGTTCTTTACGGGGCAACGAGCAGTACTTC
CDR3: CASSSLRGNEQYF

D: TRBD2
J: TRBJ2-1
V: TRBV7-3
size: .
DNA: TGTGCCAGCAGCTTACAAAGCGGGAGGGCCACCTACAATGAGCAGTTCTTC
CDR3: CASSLQSGRATYNEQFF

D: .
J: TRBJ2-2
V: TRBV18
size: .
DNA: TGTGCCAGCTCAGGGGTCCTCACCGGGGAGCTGTTTTTT
CDR3: CASSGVLTGELFF